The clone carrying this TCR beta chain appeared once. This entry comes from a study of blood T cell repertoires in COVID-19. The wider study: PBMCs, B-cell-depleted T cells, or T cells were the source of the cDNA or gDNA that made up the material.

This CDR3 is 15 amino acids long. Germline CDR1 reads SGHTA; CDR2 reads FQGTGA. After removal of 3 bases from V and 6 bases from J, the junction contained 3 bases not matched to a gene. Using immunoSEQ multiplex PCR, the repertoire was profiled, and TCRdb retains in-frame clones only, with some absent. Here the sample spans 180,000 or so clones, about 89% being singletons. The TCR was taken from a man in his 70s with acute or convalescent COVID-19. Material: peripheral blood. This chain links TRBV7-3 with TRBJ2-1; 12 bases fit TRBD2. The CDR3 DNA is TGTGCCAGCAGCTTTGGACTAGCGGGATCCAATGAGCAGTTCTTC. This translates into CASSFGLAGSNEQFF.